This TCR beta chain appears in the sequencing data of a study of T-cell reconstitution after alpha-beta-depleted transplantation in children. TCRbeta library preparation incorporated unique molecular identifiers. Each CDR3 protein gets one entry after TCRdb re-called the PCR reads with MiXCR. The table shows some 640,000 distinct CDR3 sequences, with 15% to 20% occurring only once. CDR3 length: 14 residues. CDR1 and CDR2 (germline): MNHEY, SVGAGI. V lost 4 bases and J lost 4, with 13 bases in between. The source was PBMCs from the stem cell graft donor, collected from the stem cell graft. This clonotype was sampled from a human donor who donated a stem cell graft to a child with acute myeloid leukemia. The rearrangement joins TRBV6-5 to TRBJ1-2; unclear D gene. CDR3 sequence: CASSSGPTLYGYTF. CDR3 in DNA: TGTGCCAGCAGTTCCGGGCCGACCCTCTATGGCTACACCTTC.